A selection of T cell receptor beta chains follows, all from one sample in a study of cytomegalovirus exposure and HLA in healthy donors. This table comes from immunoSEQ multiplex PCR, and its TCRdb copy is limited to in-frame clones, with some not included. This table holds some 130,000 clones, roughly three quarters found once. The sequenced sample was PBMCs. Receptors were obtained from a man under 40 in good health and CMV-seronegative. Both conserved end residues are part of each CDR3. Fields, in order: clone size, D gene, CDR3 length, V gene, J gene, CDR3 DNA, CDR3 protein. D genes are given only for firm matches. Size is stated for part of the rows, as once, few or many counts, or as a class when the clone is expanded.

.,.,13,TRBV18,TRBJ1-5,TGTGCCAGCTCAGTTAATAGCAATCAGCCCCAGCATTTT,CASSVNSNQPQHF
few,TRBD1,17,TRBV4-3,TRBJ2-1,TGCGCCAGCAGCCTAGAGCCACAGGGGACGGTCGGGCTTGAGCAGTTCTTC,CASSLEPQGTVGLEQFF
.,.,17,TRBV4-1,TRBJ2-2,TGCGCCAGCAGCCAAGCCCTCGGACTTGAAGAGACCGGGGAGCTGTTTTTT,CASSQALGLEETGELFF
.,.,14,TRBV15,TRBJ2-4,TGTGCCACCAGCAGAGATCAGTTTCAGAACATTCAGTACTTC,CATSRDQFQNIQYF
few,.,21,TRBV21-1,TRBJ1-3,TGTGCCAGCAGCCGTCGGCGGGACACGCCTACAGGGGACCTATCTGGAAACACCATATATTTT,CASSRRRDTPTGDLSGNTIYF
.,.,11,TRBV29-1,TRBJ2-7,TGCAGCGTTGTGGTTCAGGTCGAGCAGTACTTC,CSVVVQVEQYF
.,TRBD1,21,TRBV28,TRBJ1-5,TGTGCCAGCAGTCTCATCTCGGCCCCCGGGACAGGTTATTATAGCAATCAGCCCCAGCATTTT,CASSLISAPGTGYYSNQPQHF
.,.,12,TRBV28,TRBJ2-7,TGTGCCAGCAGTTCGCGTCGGGTAGAGCAGTACTTC,CASSSRRVEQYF
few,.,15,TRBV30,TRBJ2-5,TGTGCCTGGAGTGCGGTGTCCACCGACCAAGAGACCCAGTACTTC,CAWSAVSTDQETQYF
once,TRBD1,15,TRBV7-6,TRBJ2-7,TGTGCCAGCACCCGAGGGACAGGGCCTACCTACGAGCAGTACTTC,CASTRGTGPTYEQYF
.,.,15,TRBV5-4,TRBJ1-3,TGTGCCAGCAGACCCGAGCTAGGGGTAGGAAACACCATATATTTT,CASRPELGVGNTIYF
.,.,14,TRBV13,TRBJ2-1,TGTGCCAGCAGCCCCCCGGCGGGGTACAATGAGCAGTTCTTC,CASSPPAGYNEQFF
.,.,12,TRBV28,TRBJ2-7,TGTGCCAGCAGTTTACAGGGGCGGGAGCAGTACTTC,CASSLQGREQYF
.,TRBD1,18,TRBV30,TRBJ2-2,TGTGCCTGGATGGAGACAGGACAGGGTAATATCGGGACCGGGGAGCTGTTTTTT,CAWMETGQGNIGTGELFF
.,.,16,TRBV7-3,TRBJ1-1,TGTGCCAGCAGCTCAACCTCTCGGGGGGATCGCACTGAAGCTTTCTTT,CASSSTSRGDRTEAFF
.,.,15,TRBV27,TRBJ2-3,TGTGCCAGCAGTGTCAGGGCGGATTCCACAGATACGCAGTATTTT,CASSVRADSTDTQYF
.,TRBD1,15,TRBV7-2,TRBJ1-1,TGTGCCAGCAGTCGCAGGGGGCGAGGGGACACTGAAGCTTTCTTT,CASSRRGRGDTEAFF
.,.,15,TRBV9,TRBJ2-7,TGTGCCAGCAGCGTAGGAGGTGTGGTCCTCTACGAGCAGTACTTC,CASSVGGVVLYEQYF
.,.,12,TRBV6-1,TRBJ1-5,TGTGCCAGCAGGCAGGTTAATCAGCCCCAGCATTTT,CASRQVNQPQHF
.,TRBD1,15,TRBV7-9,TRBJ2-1,TGTGCCAGCAGCTTCAGGGACAGGGGGTGGGTTGAGCAGTTCTTC,CASSFRDRGWVEQFF
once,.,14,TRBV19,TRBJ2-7,TGTGCCAGTAGATCCAGGGGACTATCCTACGAGCAGTACTTC,CASRSRGLSYEQYF
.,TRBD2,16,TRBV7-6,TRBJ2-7,TGTGCCAGCAGCTTAGGAACTAGCGGGAGTCTCTACGAGCAGTACTTC,CASSLGTSGSLYEQYF
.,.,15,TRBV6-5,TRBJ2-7,TGTGCCAGCAGTTACTCTCCAGGGACTGGGCGCGAGCAGTACTTC,CASSYSPGTGREQYF
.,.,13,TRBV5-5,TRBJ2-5,TGTGCCAGCAGCTTACTAGCACTGGAGACCCAGTACTTC,CASSLLALETQYF
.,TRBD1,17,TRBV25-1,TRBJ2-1,TGTGCCAGCAGTGAAGAGTGGAGGACAGGGGCCATCCCAAAGCAGTTCTTC,CASSEEWRTGAIPKQFF
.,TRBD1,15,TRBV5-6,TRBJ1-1,TGTGCCAGCAGGATACAGGGGGCACGTACCGGTGAAGCTTTCTTT,CASRIQGARTGEAFF
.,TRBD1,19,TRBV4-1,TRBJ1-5,TGCGCCAGCAGCCAAGATCCGGAACAGGGGGCGCTCGGCAATCAGCCCCAGCATTTT,CASSQDPEQGALGNQPQHF
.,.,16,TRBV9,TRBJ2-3,TGTGCCAGCAGCGTAGGAGGCAGTCTGAGCACAGATACGCAGTATTTT,CASSVGGSLSTDTQYF
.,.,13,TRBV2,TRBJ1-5,TGTGCCAGCAACGAGGGCATTCTTCAGCCCCAGCATTTT,CASNEGILQPQHF
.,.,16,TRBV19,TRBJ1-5,TGTGCCAGTAGTATCGGACAGTCGTATAGCAATCAGCCCCAGCATTTT,CASSIGQSYSNQPQHF
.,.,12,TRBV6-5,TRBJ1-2,TGTGCCAGCAGTTACCCGGGTGGGGGCTACACCTTC,CASSYPGGGYTF
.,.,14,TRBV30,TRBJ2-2,TGTGCCTGGAGTGGACAGATCAACACCGGGGAGCTGTTTTTT,CAWSGQINTGELFF
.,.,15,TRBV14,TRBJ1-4,TGTGCCAGCAGCCGGAGGGGCACAACTAATGAAAAACTGTTTTTT,CASSRRGTTNEKLFF
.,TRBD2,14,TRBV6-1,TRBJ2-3,TGTGCCAGCAGTGAAGTGGGGGGGACAGATACGCAGTATTTT,CASSEVGGTDTQYF
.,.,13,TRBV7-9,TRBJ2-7,TGTGCCAGCAGCTTAGACCCAGGGAATGAGCAGTACTTC,CASSLDPGNEQYF
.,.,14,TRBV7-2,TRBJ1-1,TGTGCCAGCAAATCAGAGTCGGGTTGGAATGAAGCTTTCTTT,CASKSESGWNEAFF
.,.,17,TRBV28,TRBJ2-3,TGTGCCACCCAGGAGGATGGCCTCGGGACTAGCACAGATACGCAGTATTTT,CATQEDGLGTSTDTQYF
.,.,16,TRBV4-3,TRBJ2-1,TGCGCCAGCAGCCAAGATCACGGGAGTGACTACAATGAGCAGTTCTTC,CASSQDHGSDYNEQFF
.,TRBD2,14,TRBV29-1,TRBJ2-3,TGCAGCTGGTATGGCGGGAGCATAGGAGATACGCAGTATTTT,CSWYGGSIGDTQYF
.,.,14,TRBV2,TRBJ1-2,TGTGCCAGCAGTCCCATTACAGAAAACTATGGCTACACCTTC,CASSPITENYGYTF
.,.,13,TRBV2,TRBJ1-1,TGTGCCAGCAGTGATGGAGGATTCGCTGAAGCTTTCTTT,CASSDGGFAEAFF
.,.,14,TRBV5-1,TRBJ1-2,TGCGCCAGCAGCTTGGGTTCAGGGTCGGGCGGCTACACCTTC,CASSLGSGSGGYTF
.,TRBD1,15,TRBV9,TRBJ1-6,TGTGCCAGCAGCGCCGAGGGGACAGGTCGATCACCCCTCCACTTT,CASSAEGTGRSPLHF
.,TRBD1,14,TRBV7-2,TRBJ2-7,TGTGCCAGCCGTAGGACAGGGAGAACCTACGAGCAGTACTTC,CASRRTGRTYEQYF